This T cell receptor beta chain was obtained from a study of cytomegalovirus exposure and HLA in healthy donors (dated by TCRdb to 2016 to 2017). Background on the whole study: An earlier analysis of some 620 of the donors reported about 280 Gb of sequence data and 95 million to 130 million unique TCR beta sequences obtained from roughly 180 million T cells. To predict cytomegalovirus infection status, the study brought together high-throughput TCR immunosequencing, statistical association of individual TCRs with disease status, and machine learning. On average, roughly 240,000 unique TCR beta nucleotide sequences were sequenced per donor among several hundred genotyped donors of the cohort, with roughly 18% of those sequences being non-productive. A handful of DR-DQ haplotypes were handled as single units for association and clustering because linkage in the cohort was strong. HLA typing included class I and class II loci at four-digit resolution. An earlier analysis of 587 of the donors used high-throughput TCR beta sequencing to judge whether each TCR beta V gene segment behaved as functional or pseudogenic. Every repertoire in the discovery cohort had been generated on one and the same sequencing platform. A separate validation cohort of over a hundred different subjects was used in addition to the 666-subject first cohort. Using immunosequencing, the study profiled T cell repertoires from 666 subjects and related those repertoires to cytomegalovirus serostatus. An early release that covered several hundred HLA-typed donors contained around 330 gigabases of sequencing data and around 80 million unique TCR sequences. Of the roughly 400 genotyped donors, roughly 80% fell in the genetic ancestry cluster associated with self-reported Caucasian donors. Typing coverage differed by locus: A, B, C, DRB1 and DQB1 were typed in roughly 620-630 donors, DQA1 in about 500, DPA1 in some 600, and DPB1 in just under 490. In a later analysis, previously published TCR beta repertoires from several hundred donors were re-analyzed and high-resolution HLA genotyping was added so that TCR occurrence patterns could be studied. A later genetic analysis used genome-wide SNP genotypes for about three fifths of the roughly 700 donors, treating that subset as a discovery cohort. Donor age, sex, ethnicity and CMV serostatus were collected together with the repertoire data. In the later analysis, no new phenotypic data were used to find candidate immune exposures; instead, reliance was placed on TCR beta sequences and their occurrence across donors. The aim of the study was to test whether cataloging public T cell receptors could identify signatures of past pathogen exposure. What the research found in general, with its limitations: The presence/absence analyses assumed that sequencing depth was roughly uniform across donors, and that assumption may not be true. Because counts were too low, roughly 18 rarely observed V segments, including chromosome 9 orphons, were left out of the earlier analysis of about 500 of the donors. Specific HLA alleles were associated with 18,000 or so TCR beta sequences at a false discovery rate of 0.05 in a later analysis. Several of the top co-occurrence clusters appeared to be linked to parvovirus B19, influenza, CMV and Epstein-Barr virus, according to a later analysis. Assigning TCR associations to individual alleles was difficult when HLA alleles, especially DR and DQ, strongly co-occurred. The study gave a list of more than 150 TCR beta chains associated with cytomegalovirus. In a later analysis, most CMV-associated TCR beta chains were found to appear HLA-restricted, with HLA associations seemingly driven largely by CMV exposure. Only TCR beta chains were sequenced in this cohort, and the absence of alpha or paired-chain data limited detectable features. Cytomegalovirus status was reported to be diagnosed by the classifier with high specificity and sensitivity in both the original and validation cohorts. In a later analysis, the rate of TCR association differed among HLA loci, with DRB1 alleles having the most associated TCRs and HLA-C alleles having the fewest. Most TCR sequences were seen in very few donors, while some public TCRs were found in many individuals. Some IMGT-functional V segments, including TRBV6-2 and TRBV6-3, could not be told apart with the 87-base-pair reads, so those segments were excluded. Broadly in line with IMGT annotations, most TCR beta V segments showed up in productive rearrangements about 87% or about 30% of the time in an earlier analysis of some 590 of the donors. Correlated functional status among segregating V segments might be attributable to linkage disequilibrium, but an unknown experimental factor could not be ruled out. HLA typing was unavailable for some donors at each locus, so association tests used only the typed subset. Compared with equally common non-associated chains, HLA-associated TCR beta chains in a later analysis were more clonally expanded and had lower generation probabilities. An association between a missense DCLRE1C variant and V-gene and J-gene trimming of TCR beta chains was found in a later genetic analysis and replicated in an independent cohort. Immune exposure information for the cohort was limited to CMV serostatus. In vitro tests confirmed that a few of the cytomegalovirus-associated TCR beta chains recognize cytomegalovirus antigens. According to a later genetic analysis, donors in an Asian-associated ancestry cluster had fewer N-insertions in productive TCRs than the approximately 710-donor mean. It was suggested by the authors that the approach could potentially be generalized to other disease states and immunological phenotypes. A group of highly shared sequence variants was considered likely to be a technical artifact of the sequencing pipeline. A further reported finding was that TCR beta sequences accurately predicted the HLA-A and HLA-B alleles for most subjects in the first cohort.

The cohort comprised hundreds of healthy bone marrow donors. At the time of sampling, all cohort members were nominally healthy, though unrecorded immune exposures were likely present. The donor tested CMV seronegative and was one of the 352 seronegative cohort members. Each donor provided a peripheral blood sample, and peripheral blood mononuclear cells were used for TCR beta sequencing. Genomic DNA was extracted from the blood cell samples with the Qiagen DNeasy Blood Extraction Kit. As concerns this clone: Its antigen specificity is not known. Qualities for individual bases were not recorded, and no much larger clone is one base off.

Cut back by 5 bases and 3 bases, the V and J ends lie 10 bases apart. As encoded in the germline V gene, CDR1 is MNHEY while CDR2 is SVGAGI. From the cysteine up to the phenylalanine, the CDR3 has a length of 13 residues. The DNA shown is the 39-base CDR3, in frame from base 1. The library was prepared using the immunoSEQ multiplex PCR assay. For the multiplex PCR, a mixture combining 60 forward primers for TCR Vbeta segments and 13 reverse primers for TCR Jbeta segments was used. The CDR3 region of rearranged TCR beta genes was amplified from genomic DNA by a multiplex PCR assay. The Illumina HiSeq System was used to sequence the amplified TCR beta libraries as 87-base-pair reads. The authors' analysis ran thus. A later analysis counted about 80 million unique TCR beta chains across the 670 or so repertoires, and 9 million to 14 million of these chains were shared by at least two donors. Raw reads were error-corrected and collapsed into unique sequences by a nearest-neighbor algorithm in which closely related sequences were merged to remove PCR and sequencing errors. CDR3 sequences were aligned to IMGT reference sequences to assign V, D and J gene segments. For a sequence to be retained, a match of at least six nucleotides to both a V gene segment and a J gene segment was required. A rearrangement counted as productive if the CDR3 had no stop codons and remained in frame with V and J, and every other rearrangement counted as non-productive. CDR3 was defined according to IMGT convention as the region running from the second conserved V-encoded cysteine to the conserved J-encoded phenylalanine. The earlier analysis of 550 to 650 of the donors excluded any sequence lacking an unambiguous match to a single V gene segment. In an earlier analysis of 587 of the donors, V segments were called functional above 56.7% productive rearrangements and were called segregating when the between-donor standard deviation exceeded 5%. A statistical classification framework was built to diagnose cytomegalovirus status from the catalog of TCR beta chain sequences. In a later analysis, TCR nucleotide sequences were compared against IMGT/GENE-DB human TR gene sequences so that V and J genes could be assigned. A later analysis assigned CDR3 sequences and most-parsimonious VDJ recombination scenarios with the TCRdist pipeline. A later analysis defined each TCR beta chain by its CDR3 amino acid sequence plus V-gene family, and excluded reads lacking a unique V-gene family. In a later analysis, 500 to 700 highly shared, low-generation-probability nucleotide sequences were removed to address suspected cross-contamination and a sequencing artifact. In a later analysis, a clonal expansion index for each public chain was calculated from normalized within-repertoire ranks of inferred template counts. In a later analysis, generation probabilities were computed with a VDJ recombination model fitted to out-of-frame rearrangements, and the resulting probabilities were checked against IGoR. A later analysis scored TCR-TCR, TCR-HLA and TCR-CMV co-occurrence with hypergeometric tests, applying a repertoire-size bias correction to TCR pairs. A later analysis estimated false discovery rates by permuting HLA or CMV assignments 20 times. In a later analysis, co-occurring TCRs were grouped using DBSCAN, and TCRdist sequence similarity was added for clustering within HLA-allele-positive subsets. For co-occurrence clustering, repertoires with fewer than 30,000 or more than 120,000 public chains were excluded, along with four to six repertoires with anomalous nucleotide sharing. TCRdb limited this immuneACCESS table to in-frame rearrangements with V and J called. A share of clones is missing; checked studies link under half to unresolved V genes, and the rest is unexplained. Clonal size and the V and J genes are those of that table, whereas D and trimming came from the DNA. The sample data list fewer than 110,000 clones, and 60% to 85% of these were observed just once. About 10% of the sample goes to the ten largest clones.

This clonotype originated in a man aged 45-65 years in good health and CMV-seronegative. The sample comprised PBMCs. The receptor chain draws on TRBV6-5 and TRBJ1-1, and perhaps TRBD1 as D gene, on 6 matching bases. The encoded CDR3 is CASSVTGYTEAFF. At the DNA level, the sequence is TGTGCCAGCAGTGTTACAGGGTACACTGAAGCTTTCTTT.